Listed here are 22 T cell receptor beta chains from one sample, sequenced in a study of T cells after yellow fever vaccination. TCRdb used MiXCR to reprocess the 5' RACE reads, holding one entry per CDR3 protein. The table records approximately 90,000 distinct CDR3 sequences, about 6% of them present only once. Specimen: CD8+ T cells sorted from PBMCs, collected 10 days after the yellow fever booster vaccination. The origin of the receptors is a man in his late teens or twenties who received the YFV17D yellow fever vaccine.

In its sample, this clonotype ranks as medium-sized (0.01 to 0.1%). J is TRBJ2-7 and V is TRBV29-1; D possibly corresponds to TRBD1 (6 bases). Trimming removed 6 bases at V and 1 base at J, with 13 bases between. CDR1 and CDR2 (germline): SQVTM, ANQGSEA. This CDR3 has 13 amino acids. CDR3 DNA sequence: TGCAGCGTATATACAGGGTCATCCTACGAGCAGTACTTC. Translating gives CSVYTGSSYEQYF.

CDR3 loop: CASSQGLTPDTQYF. The DNA of the CDR3 is TGCGCCAGCAGCCAAGGCTTAACCCCAGATACGCAGTATTTT. The chain couples TRBV4-3 to TRBJ2-3; no reliable D call. Germline-derived CDR1 and CDR2 are LGHNA and YSLEER. Trimming left V 1 base short and J 4 bases short, with 9 bases between. This CDR3 contains 14 residues.

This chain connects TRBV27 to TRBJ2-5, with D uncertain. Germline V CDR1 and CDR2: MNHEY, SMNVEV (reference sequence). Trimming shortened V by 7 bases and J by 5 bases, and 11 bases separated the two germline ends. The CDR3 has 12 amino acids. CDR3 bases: TGTGCCAGCACCCTCTATCAGGAGACCCAGTACTTC. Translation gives CASTLYQETQYF.

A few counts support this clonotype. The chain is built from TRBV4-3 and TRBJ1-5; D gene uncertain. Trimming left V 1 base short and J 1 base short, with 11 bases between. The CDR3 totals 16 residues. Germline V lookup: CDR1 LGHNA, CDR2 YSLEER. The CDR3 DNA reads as TGCGCCAGCAGCCAAGTCATCCGGGAGAGCAATCAGCCCCAGCATTTT. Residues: CASSQVIRESNQPQHF.

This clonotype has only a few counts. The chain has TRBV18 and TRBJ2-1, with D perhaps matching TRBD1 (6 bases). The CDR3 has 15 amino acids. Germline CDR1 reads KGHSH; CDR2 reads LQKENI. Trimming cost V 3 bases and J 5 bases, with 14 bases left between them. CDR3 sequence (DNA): TGTGCCAGCTCACCGACCAGGGGCCCCCACAATGAGCAGTTCTTC. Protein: CASSPTRGPHNEQFF.

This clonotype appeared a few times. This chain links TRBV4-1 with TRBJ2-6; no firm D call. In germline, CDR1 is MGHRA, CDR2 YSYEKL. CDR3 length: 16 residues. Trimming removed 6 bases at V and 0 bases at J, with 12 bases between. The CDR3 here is CASSYRVFSGANVLTF. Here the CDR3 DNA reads TGCGCCAGCAGTTACAGAGTTTTCTCTGGGGCCAACGTCCTGACTTTC.

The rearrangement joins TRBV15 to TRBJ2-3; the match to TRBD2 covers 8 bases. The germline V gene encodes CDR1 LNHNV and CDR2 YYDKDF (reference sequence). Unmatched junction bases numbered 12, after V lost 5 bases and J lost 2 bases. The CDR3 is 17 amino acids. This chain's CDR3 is CATSYNTGTRHTDTQYF. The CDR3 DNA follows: TGTGCCACCAGCTATAACACCGGGACTAGACACACAGATACGCAGTATTTT.

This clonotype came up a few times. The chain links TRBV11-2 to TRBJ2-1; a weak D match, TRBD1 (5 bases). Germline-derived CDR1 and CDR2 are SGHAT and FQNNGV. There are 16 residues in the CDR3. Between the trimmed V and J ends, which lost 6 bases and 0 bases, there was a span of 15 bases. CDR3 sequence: CASSSGRGFSYNEQFF. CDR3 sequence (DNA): TGTGCCAGCAGTTCGGGTAGGGGCTTCTCCTACAATGAGCAGTTCTTC.

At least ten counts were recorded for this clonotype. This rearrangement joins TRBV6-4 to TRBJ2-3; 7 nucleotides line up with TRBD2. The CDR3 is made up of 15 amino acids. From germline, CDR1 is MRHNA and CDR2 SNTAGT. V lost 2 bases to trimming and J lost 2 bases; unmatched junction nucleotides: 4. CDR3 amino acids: CASSDGGGTTDTQYF. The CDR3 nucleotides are TGTGCCAGCAGTGACGGGGGGGGGACCACAGATACGCAGTATTTT.

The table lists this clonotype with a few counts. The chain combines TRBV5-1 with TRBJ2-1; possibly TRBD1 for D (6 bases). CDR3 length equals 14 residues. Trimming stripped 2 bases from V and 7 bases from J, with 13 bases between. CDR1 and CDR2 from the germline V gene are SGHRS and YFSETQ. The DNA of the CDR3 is TGCGCCAGCAGCTTCGGACAGCCCCGGAATGAGCAGTTCTTC. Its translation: CASSFGQPRNEQFF.

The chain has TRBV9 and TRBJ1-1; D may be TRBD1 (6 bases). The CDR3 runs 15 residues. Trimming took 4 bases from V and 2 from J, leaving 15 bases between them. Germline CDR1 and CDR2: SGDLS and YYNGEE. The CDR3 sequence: CASSPRRGGNTEAFF. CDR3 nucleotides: TGTGCCAGCAGCCCCAGAAGGGGGGGTAACACTGAAGCTTTCTTT. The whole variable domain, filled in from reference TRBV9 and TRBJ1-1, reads DSGVTQTPKHLITATGQRVTLRCSPRSGDLSVYWYQQSLDQGLQFLIQYYNGEERAKGNILERFSAQQFPDLHSELNLSSLELGDSALYFCASSPRRGGNTEAFFGQGTRLTVV.

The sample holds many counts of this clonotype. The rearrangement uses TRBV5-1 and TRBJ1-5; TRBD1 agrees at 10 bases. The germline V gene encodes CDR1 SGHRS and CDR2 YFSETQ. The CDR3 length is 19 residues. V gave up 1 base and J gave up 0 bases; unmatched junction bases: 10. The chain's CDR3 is CASSLFRDRGADSNQPQHF. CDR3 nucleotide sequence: TGCGCCAGCAGCTTGTTCCGGGACAGGGGCGCGGATAGCAATCAGCCCCAGCATTTT.

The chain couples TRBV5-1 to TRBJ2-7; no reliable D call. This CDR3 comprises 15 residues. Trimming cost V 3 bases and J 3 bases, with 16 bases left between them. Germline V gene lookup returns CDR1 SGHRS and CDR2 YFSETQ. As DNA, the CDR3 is TGCGCCAGCAGCTCCCCCGTGGTAGGCATCTACGAGCAGTACTTC. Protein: CASSSPVVGIYEQYF.

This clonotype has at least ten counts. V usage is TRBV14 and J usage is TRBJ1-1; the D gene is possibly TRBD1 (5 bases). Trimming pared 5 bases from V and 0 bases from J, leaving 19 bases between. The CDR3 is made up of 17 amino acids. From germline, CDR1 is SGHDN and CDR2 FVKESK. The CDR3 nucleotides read TGTGCCAGCAGCGCTCCCGGGACGGCATACATGAACACTGAAGCTTTCTTT. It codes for CASSAPGTAYMNTEAFF.

CDR3 bases: TGTGCCAGCAGCAGGGGGGGCAATGAGCAGTTCTTC. Protein sequence: CASSRGGNEQFF. The chain couples TRBV14 to TRBJ2-1, with a tentative D call TRBD2 (7 bases). This CDR3 spans 12 amino acids. V was shortened by 5 bases and J by 6 bases, with 8 bases between the two germline ends. Germline values: CDR1 SGHDN, CDR2 FVKESK.

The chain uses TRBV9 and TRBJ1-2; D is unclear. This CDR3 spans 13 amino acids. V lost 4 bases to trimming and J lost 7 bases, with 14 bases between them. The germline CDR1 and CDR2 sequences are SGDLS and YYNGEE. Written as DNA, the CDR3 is TGTGCCAGCAGCCCGGACCTACGGGCTGGCTACACCTTC. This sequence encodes CASSPDLRAGYTF.

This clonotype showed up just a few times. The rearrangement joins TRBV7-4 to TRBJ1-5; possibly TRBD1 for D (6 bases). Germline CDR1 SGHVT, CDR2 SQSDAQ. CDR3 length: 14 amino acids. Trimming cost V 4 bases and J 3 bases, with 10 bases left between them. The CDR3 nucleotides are TGTGCCAGCAGCTCCGACAGGCTCAATCAGCCCCAGCATTTT. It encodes CASSSDRLNQPQHF.

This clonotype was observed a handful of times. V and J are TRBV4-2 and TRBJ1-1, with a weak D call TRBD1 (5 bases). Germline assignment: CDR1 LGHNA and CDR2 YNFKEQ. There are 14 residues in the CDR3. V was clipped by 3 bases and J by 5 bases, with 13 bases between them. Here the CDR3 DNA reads TGTGCCAGCAGCCAGGGAATGGAGGGGACTGAAGCTTTCTTT. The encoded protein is CASSQGMEGTEAFF.

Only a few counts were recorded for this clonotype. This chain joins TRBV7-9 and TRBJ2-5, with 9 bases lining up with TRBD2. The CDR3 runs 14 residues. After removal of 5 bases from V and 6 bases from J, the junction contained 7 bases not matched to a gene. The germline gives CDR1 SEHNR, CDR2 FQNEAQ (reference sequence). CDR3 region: CASSTPGLAKTQYF. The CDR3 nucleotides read TGTGCCAGCAGCACGCCTGGACTAGCGAAGACCCAGTACTTC.

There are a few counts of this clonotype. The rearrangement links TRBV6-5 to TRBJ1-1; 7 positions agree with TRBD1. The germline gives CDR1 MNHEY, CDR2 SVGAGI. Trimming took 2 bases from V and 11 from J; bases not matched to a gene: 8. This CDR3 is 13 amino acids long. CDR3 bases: TGTGCCAGCAGTTACACGCCGACAGGGTACGCTTTCTTT. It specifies CASSYTPTGYAFF.

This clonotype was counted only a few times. This CDR3 reads CSARDTTEGYTF. CDR3 nucleotides: TGCAGTGCTAGAGATACTACGGAAGGCTACACCTTC. J is TRBJ1-2 and V is TRBV20-1; D remains ambiguous. This CDR3 comprises 12 residues. V shed 0 bases and J shed 8 bases, with 10 bases lying between them. The germline CDR1 and CDR2 sequences are DFQATT and SNEGSKA (reference sequence).

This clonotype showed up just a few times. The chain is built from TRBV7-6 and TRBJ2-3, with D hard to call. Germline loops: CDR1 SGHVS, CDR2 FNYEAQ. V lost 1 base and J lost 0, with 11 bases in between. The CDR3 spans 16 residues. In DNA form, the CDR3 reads TGTGCCAGCAGCTTAGGTACCAGCCCTAGCACAGATACGCAGTATTTT. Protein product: CASSLGTSPSTDTQYF. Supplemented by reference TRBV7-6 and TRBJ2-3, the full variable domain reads GAGVSQSPRYKVTKRGQDVALRCDPISGHVSLYWYRQALGQGPEFLTYFNYEAQQDKSGLPNDRFSAERPEGSISTLTIQRTEQRDSAMYRCASSLGTSPSTDTQYFGPGTRLTVL.